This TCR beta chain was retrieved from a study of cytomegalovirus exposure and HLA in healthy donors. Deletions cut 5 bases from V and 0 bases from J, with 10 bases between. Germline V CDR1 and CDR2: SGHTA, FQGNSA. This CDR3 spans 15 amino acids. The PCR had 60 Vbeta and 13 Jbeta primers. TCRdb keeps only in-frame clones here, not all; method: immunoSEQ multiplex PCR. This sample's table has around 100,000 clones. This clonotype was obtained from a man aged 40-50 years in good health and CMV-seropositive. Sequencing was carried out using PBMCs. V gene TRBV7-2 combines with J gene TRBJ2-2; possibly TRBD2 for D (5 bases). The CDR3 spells CASSRRDSNTGELFF. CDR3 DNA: TGTGCCAGCAGCCGCCGGGATTCGAACACCGGGGAGCTGTTTTTT.